This TCR beta chain emerged from a study of blood T cell repertoires in COVID-19. The wider study: T cells, B-cell-depleted T cells, or PBMCs provided the cDNA or gDNA that served as material.

Sequencing was performed with immunoSEQ multiplex PCR; in TCRdb, only in-frame clones are kept and a portion is missing. The table has 180,000 or so clones, roughly 82% seen once. Participant-reported clinical history was the basis for cohort assignment. The ends lost 4 bases at V and 5 bases at J; junction bases unmatched: 7. The CDR3 totals 14 residues. CDR1 ENHRY and CDR2 SYGVKD come from the germline V gene. The TCR originated in a man between 50 and 59 years old who had recovered from COVID-19. The chain carries TRBV10-3 and TRBJ1-1; 7 bases are a match to TRBD1. Sequencing was carried out using PBMCs or T cells enriched from blood (not recorded which). CDR3 amino acids: CAISVQGKSTEAFF. As DNA, the CDR3 is TGTGCCATCAGTGTACAGGGGAAGAGTACTGAAGCTTTCTTT.